The TCR beta chain under discussion was sequenced for a study of blood T cell repertoires in COVID-19. At the level of the study: Samples taken during acute and convalescent COVID-19 were collected in the United States, Italy and Spain. The cDNA or gDNA used as material had been derived from T cells, B-cell-depleted T cells, or PBMCs.

This CDR3 comprises 15 residues. Germline V gives CDR1 SGHVS, CDR2 FQNEAQ. The V end lost 5 bases, the J end lost 7 bases, and 18 bases lay between the germline ends. Authors' data handling: For nucleated cells, counts were estimated from reference gene primer amplification. Here immunoSEQ multiplex PCR was the method, and the copy in TCRdb shows in-frame clones only, minus some. V, J and clone size are those of that table, while D and trimming were read from the DNA. The sample lists roughly 120,000 clones; approximately 81% were seen once. Sequencing input: peripheral blood. The TCR originated in a man aged 55 to 70 with acute or convalescent COVID-19. This chain uses TRBV7-8 with TRBJ1-5; D is perhaps TRBD1 (5 bases). CDR3 loop: CASSPGGHGRQPQHF. The CDR3 bases are TGTGCCAGCAGCCCCGGTGGACACGGACGACAGCCCCAGCATTTT.